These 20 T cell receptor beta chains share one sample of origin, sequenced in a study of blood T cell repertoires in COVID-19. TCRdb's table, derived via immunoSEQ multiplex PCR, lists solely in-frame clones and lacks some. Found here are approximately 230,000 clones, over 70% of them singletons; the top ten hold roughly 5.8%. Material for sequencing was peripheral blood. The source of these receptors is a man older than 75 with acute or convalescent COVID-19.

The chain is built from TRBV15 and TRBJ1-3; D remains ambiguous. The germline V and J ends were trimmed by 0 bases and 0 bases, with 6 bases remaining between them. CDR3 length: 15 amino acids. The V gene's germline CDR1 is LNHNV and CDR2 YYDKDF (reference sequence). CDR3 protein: CATSRDRVSGNTIYF. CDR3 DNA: TGTGCCACCAGCAGAGATCGCGTCTCTGGAAACACCATATATTTT.

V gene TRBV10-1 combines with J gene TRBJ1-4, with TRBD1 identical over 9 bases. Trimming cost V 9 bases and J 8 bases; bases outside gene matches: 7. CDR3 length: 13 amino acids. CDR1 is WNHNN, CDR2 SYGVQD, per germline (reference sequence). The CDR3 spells CASPGQGNEKLFF. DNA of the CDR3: TGCGCCAGTCCGGGACAGGGTAACGAAAAACTGTTTTTT.

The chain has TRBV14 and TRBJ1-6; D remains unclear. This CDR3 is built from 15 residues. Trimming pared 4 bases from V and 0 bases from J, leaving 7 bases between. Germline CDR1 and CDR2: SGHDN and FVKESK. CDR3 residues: CASSPLSSYNSPLHF. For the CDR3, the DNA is TGTGCCAGCAGCCCCCTGAGCTCCTATAATTCACCCCTCCACTTT.

CDR3: CASTTGAQETQYF. The CDR3 nucleotides read TGTGCCAGCACTACAGGGGCCCAAGAGACCCAGTACTTC. The rearrangement uses TRBV28 and TRBJ2-5; 7 positions match TRBD1. The ends lost 7 bases at V and 1 base at J; junction bases unmatched: 3. CDR3 size: 13 residues. Germline CDR1 is MDHEN and CDR2 is SYDVKM.

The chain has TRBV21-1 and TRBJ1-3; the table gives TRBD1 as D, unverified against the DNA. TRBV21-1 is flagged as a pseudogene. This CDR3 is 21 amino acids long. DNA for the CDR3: TGTGCCAGCAGCAAAGCTGTGTCTCGGGGACAGGGAGATGTCTCCGGAAACACCATATATTTT. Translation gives CASSKAVSRGQGDVSGNTIYF.

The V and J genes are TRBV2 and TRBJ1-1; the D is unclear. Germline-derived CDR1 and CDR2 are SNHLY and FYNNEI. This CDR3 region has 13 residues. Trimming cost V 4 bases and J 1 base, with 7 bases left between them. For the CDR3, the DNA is TGTGCCAGCAGTGGTGGGAGGAACACTGAAGCTTTCTTT. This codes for CASSGGRNTEAFF.

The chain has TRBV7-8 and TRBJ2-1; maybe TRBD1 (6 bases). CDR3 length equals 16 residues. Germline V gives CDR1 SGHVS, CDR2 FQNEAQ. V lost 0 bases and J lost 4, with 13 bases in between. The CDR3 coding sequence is TGTGCCAGCAGCTTAGCGAACAGGGTATCGTACAATGAGCAGTTCTTC. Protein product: CASSLANRVSYNEQFF. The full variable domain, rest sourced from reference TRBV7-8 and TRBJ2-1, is GAGVSQSPRYKVAKRGQDVALRCDPISGHVSLFWYQQALGQGPEFLTYFQNEAQLDKSGLPSDRFFAERPEGSVSTLKIQRTQQEDSAVYLCASSLANRVSYNEQFFGPGTRLTVL.

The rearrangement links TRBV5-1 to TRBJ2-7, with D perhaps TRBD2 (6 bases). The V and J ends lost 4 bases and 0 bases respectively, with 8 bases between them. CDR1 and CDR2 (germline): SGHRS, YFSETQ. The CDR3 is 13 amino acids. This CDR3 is CASSVDYSYEQYF. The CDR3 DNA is TGCGCCAGCAGCGTGGACTACTCCTACGAGCAGTACTTC.

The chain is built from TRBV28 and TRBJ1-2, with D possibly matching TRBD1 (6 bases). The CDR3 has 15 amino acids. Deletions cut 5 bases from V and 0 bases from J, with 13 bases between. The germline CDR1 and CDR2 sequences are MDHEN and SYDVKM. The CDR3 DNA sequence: TGTGCCAGCAGTGACAGGACCGTAGCTAACTATGGCTACACCTTC. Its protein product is CASSDRTVANYGYTF.

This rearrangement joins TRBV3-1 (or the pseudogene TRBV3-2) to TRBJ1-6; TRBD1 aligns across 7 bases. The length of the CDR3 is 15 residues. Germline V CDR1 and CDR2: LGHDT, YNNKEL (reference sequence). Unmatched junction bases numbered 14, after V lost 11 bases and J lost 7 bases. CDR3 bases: TGTGCCGTACAACAGGGGAGCGGTACGAATTCACCCCTCCACTTT. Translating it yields CAVQQGSGTNSPLHF.

CDR3 protein: CASSLVPSGGAETEAFF. As DNA, the CDR3 is TGCGCCAGCAGCTTGGTGCCCTCAGGGGGCGCAGAGACTGAAGCTTTCTTT. This chain joins TRBV5-1 and TRBJ1-1; 8 nucleotides agree with TRBD1. CDR3 size: 17 residues. Germline CDR1 SGHRS, CDR2 YFSETQ. The V and J ends lost 0 bases and 5 bases, in that order; junction bases with no gene match: 12.

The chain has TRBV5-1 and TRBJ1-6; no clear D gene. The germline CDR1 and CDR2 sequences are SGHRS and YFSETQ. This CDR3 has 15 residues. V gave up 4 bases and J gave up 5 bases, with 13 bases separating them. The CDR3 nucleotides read TGCGCCAGCAGCACCGACGGAGCAAATAATTCACCCCTCCACTTT. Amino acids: CASSTDGANNSPLHF.

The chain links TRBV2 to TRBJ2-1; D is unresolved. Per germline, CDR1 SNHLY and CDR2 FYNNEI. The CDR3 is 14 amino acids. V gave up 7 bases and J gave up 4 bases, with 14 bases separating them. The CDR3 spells CASKAAPAYNEQFF. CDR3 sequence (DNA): TGTGCCAGCAAGGCGGCCCCCGCGTACAATGAGCAGTTCTTC. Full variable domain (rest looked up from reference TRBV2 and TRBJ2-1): EPEVTQTPSHQVTQMGQEVILRCVPISNHLYFYWYRQILGQKVEFLVSFYNNEISEKSEIFDDQFSVERPDGSNFTLKIRSTKLEDSAMYFCASKAAPAYNEQFFGPGTRLTVL.

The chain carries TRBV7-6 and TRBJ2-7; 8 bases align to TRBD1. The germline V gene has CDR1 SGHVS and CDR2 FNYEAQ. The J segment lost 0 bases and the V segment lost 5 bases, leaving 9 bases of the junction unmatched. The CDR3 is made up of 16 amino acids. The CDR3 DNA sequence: TGTGCCAGCAGCCCCAGACAGGGGCTGAGCTCCTACGAGCAGTACTTC. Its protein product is CASSPRQGLSSYEQYF.

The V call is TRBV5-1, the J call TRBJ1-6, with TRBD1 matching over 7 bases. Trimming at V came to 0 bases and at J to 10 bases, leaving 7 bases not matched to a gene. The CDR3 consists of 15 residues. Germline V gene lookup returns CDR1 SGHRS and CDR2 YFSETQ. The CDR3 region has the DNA TGCGCCAGCAGCTTGGGACAGGGTGGGGAATCACCCCTCCACTTT. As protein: CASSLGQGGESPLHF.

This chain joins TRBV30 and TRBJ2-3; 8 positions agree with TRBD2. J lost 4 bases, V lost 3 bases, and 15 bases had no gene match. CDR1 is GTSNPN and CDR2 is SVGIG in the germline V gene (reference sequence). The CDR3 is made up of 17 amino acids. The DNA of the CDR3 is TGTGCCTGGAGCGTATTGCGGGGGGCCGGGTTTCCAGATACGCAGTATTTT. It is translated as CAWSVLRGAGFPDTQYF.

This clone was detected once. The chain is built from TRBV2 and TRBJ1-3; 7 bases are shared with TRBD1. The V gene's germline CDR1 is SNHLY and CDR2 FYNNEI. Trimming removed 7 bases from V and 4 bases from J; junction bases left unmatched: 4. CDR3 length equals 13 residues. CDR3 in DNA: TGTGCCAGCACCACGACAGGGGGAAACACCATATATTTT. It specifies CASTTTGGNTIYF.

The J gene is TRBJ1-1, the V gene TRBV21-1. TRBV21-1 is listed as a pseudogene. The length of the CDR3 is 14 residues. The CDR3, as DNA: TGTGCCAGCAGCAAAGGACGGGGGAACACTGAAGCTTTCTTT. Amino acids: CASSKGRGNTEAFF.

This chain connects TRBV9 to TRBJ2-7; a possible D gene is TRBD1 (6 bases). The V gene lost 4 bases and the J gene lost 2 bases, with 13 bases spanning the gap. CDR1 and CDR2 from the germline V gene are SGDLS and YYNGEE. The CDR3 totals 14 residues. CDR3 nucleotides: TGTGCCAGCAGCCCCTCTGGACAGCCCTACGAGCAGTACTTC. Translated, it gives CASSPSGQPYEQYF.

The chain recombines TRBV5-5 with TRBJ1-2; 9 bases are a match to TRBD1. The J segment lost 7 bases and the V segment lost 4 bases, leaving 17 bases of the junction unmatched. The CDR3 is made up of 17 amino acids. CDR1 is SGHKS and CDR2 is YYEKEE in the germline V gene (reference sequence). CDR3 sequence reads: CASSEVKQGASTSGYTF. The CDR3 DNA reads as TGTGCCAGCAGCGAAGTCAAACAGGGGGCCAGTACAAGTGGCTACACCTTC.